This T cell receptor beta chain was obtained from a study of identical twins. Study-level points and caveats: The more abundant beta clonotypes in cord blood had fewer insertions, and memory repertoires did not show this.

The J segment lost 0 bases and the V segment lost 0 bases, leaving 6 bases of the junction unmatched. Germline CDR1 and CDR2: SGDLS and YYNGEE. The CDR3 covers 17 residues. At least ten counts were recorded for this clonotype. Antigen unknown. TCRdb recomputed calls from the 5' RACE reads with MiXCR, one row per CDR3 protein. This sample has some 600,000 distinct CDR3 sequences; less than 9% occur once, and the top ten carry around 1.6%. This same sample was also taken into another study, of yellow fever vaccine responses in identical twins. Per that paper: Twins' vaccine T cell response reportedly gave the appearance of partial convergence and partial personalization.

The sequenced sample was PBMCs. This sequence joins TRBV9 and TRBJ2-1, with 7 bases identical to TRBD2. The receptor was isolated from a woman between 18 and 29 years old in good health. DNA for the CDR3: TGTGCCAGCAGCGTAGACAGCGGGACTAACTCCTACAATGAGCAGTTCTTC. Its protein is CASSVDSGTNSYNEQFF.